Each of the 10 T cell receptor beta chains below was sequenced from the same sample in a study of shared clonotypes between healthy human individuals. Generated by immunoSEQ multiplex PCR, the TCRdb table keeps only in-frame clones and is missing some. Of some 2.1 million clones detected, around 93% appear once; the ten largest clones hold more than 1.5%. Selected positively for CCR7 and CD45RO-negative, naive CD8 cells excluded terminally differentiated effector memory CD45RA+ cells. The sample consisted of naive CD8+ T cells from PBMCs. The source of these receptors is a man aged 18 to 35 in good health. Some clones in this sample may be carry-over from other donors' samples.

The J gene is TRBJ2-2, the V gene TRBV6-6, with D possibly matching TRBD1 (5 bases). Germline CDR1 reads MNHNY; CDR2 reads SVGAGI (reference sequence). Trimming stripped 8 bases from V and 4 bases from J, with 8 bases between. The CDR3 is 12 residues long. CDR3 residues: CASYRPTGELFF. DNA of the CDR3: TGTGCCAGCTACAGGCCCACCGGGGAGCTGTTTTTT.

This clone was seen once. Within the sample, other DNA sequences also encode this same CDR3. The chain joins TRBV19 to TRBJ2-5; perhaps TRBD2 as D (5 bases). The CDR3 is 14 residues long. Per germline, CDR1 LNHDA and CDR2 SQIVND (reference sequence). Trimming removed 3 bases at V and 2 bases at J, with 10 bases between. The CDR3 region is CASSIRGPQETQYF. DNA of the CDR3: TGTGCCAGTAGTATCCGGGGTCCACAAGAGACCCAGTACTTC.

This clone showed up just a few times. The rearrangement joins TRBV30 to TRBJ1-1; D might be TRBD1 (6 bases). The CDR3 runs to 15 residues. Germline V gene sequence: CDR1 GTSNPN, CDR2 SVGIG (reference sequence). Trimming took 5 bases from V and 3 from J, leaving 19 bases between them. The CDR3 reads CAWGSGDRHHTEAFF. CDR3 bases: TGTGCCTGGGGATCAGGGGACCGTCACCACACTGAAGCTTTCTTT.

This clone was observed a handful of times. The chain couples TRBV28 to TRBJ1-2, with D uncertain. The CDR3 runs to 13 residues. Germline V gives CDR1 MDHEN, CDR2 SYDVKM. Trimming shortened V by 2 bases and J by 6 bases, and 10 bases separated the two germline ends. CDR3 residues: CASSLVSSDGYTF. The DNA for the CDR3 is TGTGCCAGCAGTTTAGTGTCATCGGATGGCTACACCTTC.

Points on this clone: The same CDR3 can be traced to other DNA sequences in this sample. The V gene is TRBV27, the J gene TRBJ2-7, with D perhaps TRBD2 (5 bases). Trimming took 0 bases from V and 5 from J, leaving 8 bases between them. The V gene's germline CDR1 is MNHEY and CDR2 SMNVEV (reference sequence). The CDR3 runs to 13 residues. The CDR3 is CASSLSTGNEQYF. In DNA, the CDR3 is TGTGCCAGCAGTTTATCCACCGGGAACGAGCAGTACTTC.

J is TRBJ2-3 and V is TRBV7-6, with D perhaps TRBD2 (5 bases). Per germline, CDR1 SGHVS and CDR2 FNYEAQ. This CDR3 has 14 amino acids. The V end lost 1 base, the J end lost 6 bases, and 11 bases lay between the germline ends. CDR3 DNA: TGTGCCAGCAGCTTAGACGAGGGTACGGATACGCAGTATTTT. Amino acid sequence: CASSLDEGTDTQYF.

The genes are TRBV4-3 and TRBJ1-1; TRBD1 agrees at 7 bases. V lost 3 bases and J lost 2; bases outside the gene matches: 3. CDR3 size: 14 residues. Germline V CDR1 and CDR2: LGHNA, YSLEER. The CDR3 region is CASSQHRGNTEAFF. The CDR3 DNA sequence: TGCGCCAGCAGCCAGCACAGGGGAAACACTGAAGCTTTCTTT.

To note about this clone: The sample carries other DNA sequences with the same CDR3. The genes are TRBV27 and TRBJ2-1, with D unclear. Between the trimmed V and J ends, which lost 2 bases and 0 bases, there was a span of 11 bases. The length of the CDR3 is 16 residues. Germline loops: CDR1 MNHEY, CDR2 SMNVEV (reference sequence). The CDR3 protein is CASSLGVGSSYNEQFF. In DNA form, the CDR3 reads TGTGCCAGCAGTTTAGGTGTCGGTAGCTCCTACAATGAGCAGTTCTTC.

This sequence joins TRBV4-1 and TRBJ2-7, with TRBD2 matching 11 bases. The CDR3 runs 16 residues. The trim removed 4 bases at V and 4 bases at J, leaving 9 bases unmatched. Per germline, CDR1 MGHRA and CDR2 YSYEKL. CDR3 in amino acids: CASSPTIAGGGYEQYF. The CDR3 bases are TGCGCCAGCAGCCCTACAATAGCGGGAGGGGGGTACGAGCAGTACTTC.

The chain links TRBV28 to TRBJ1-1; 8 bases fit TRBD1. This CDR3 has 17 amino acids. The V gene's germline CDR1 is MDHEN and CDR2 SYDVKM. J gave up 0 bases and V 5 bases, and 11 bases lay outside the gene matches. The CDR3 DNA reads TGTGCCAGCAGTCTACGCTTTCGGACAGGGATGAACACTGAAGCTTTCTTT. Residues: CASSLRFRTGMNTEAFF.